This T cell receptor beta chain was identified during a study of blood T cell repertoires in COVID-19. Study summary: Italy, Spain and the United States were the sources of the convalescent and acute COVID-19 samples. In each case, the material was cDNA or gDNA derived from T cells, B-cell-depleted T cells, or PBMCs.

As processed by the authors: Counts of nucleated cells, estimated from reference gene primer amplification, were obtained. The table came from immunoSEQ multiplex PCR; TCRdb's copy has only in-frame clones and leaves some out. That table gives V, J and clone size, and the DNA gave D and trimming. This sample carries some 100,000 clones, 90% to 95% of them seen once, and the ten largest clones take about 1%. V was shortened by 4 bases and J by 7 bases, with 21 bases between the two germline ends. This CDR3 contains 15 residues. In germline, CDR1 is SGDLS, CDR2 YYNGEE. This rearrangement joins TRBV9 to TRBJ2-7; TRBD2 might be the D (5 bases). The receptor was derived from a man in his sixties with acute or convalescent COVID-19. Material: peripheral blood. CDR3 coding DNA: TGTGCCAGCAGCCTAAGCCGGGAACGAAGCGGTGAGCAGTACTTC. This codes for CASSLSRERSGEQYF. Full variable domain (rest looked up from reference TRBV9 and TRBJ2-7): DSGVTQTPKHLITATGQRVTLRCSPRSGDLSVYWYQQSLDQGLQFLIQYYNGEERAKGNILERFSAQQFPDLHSELNLSSLELGDSALYFCASSLSRERSGEQYFGPGTRLTVT.